The 27 T cell receptor beta chains reported below all come from one sample, sequenced in a study of T cell repertoires in cytomegalovirus infection. TCRdb analysed the reads with MiXCR anew, one entry per CDR3 protein. The profile shows almost 90,000 distinct CDR3 sequences, 25% to 35% of them singletons. No antigens are known for them. The specimen was CD8+ T cells from cultured PBMCs, collected from culture after CMV antigen stimulation. The receptors here all came from a human donor in good health (CMV status not recorded). Some clones in this sample may be carry-over from other donors' samples.

This clonotype was counted only a few times. The rearrangement joins TRBV29-1 to TRBJ1-1; no reliable D call. The length of the CDR3 is 12 residues. The germline V and J ends were trimmed by 7 bases and 4 bases, with 13 bases remaining between them. CDR1 is SQVTM and CDR2 is ANQGSEA in the germline V gene. The CDR3 nucleotides are TGCAGCGCCCGGATCTGGTCCACTGAAGCTTTCTTT. It specifies CSARIWSTEAFF.

This clonotype was counted only a few times. The chain combines TRBV7-9 with TRBJ2-2; D call uncertain. CDR3 length: 15 amino acids. V shed 2 bases and J shed 0 bases, with 7 bases lying between them. Germline CDR1 SEHNR, CDR2 FQNEAQ (reference sequence). The CDR3, as DNA: TGTGCCAGCAGCTTATTCCAGGCGAACACCGGGGAGCTGTTTTTT. This codes for CASSLFQANTGELFF.

The chain couples TRBV12-3 or TRBV12-4 to TRBJ2-3, with D unresolved. The CDR3 loop spans 11 amino acids. V lost 2 bases to trimming and J lost 4 bases, with 1 base between them. CDR3 residues: CASSLPDTQYF. CDR3 in DNA: TGTGCCAGCAGTTTACCAGATACGCAGTATTTT.

This clonotype was detected a few times. This rearrangement joins TRBV7-2 to TRBJ1-1; TRBD1 agrees at 9 bases. The CDR3 sequence is 19 residues long. The junction had 16 bases not matched to a gene; V was cut back by 2 bases and J by 3 bases. Per the germline V gene, CDR1 is SGHTA and CDR2 is FQGNSA. This CDR3 reads CASSLLGTGSFGVDTEAFF. The CDR3, as DNA: TGTGCCAGCAGCTTACTCGGGACAGGGTCTTTTGGGGTGGACACTGAAGCTTTCTTT.

CDR3 region: CASSSGQKLLGNTIYF. The CDR3 nucleotides are TGTGCCAGCAGCTCGGGACAGAAGTTGTTAGGAAACACCATATATTTT. The chain is built from TRBV5-6 and TRBJ1-3, with 7 bases lining up with TRBD1. The germline gives CDR1 SGHDT, CDR2 YYEEEE. This CDR3 spans 16 amino acids. V lost 3 bases, J lost 4 bases, and 10 bases stayed unmatched.

The V call is TRBV12-3 or TRBV12-4, the J call TRBJ1-1; D possibly corresponds to TRBD1 (6 bases). The CDR3 length is 17 residues. The V and J ends lost 1 base and 5 bases respectively, with 20 bases between them. CDR3 protein: CASSLEGGGGEGTEAFF. The CDR3 DNA reads as TGTGCCAGCAGTTTAGAGGGGGGGGGGGGCGAGGGAACTGAAGCTTTCTTT.

V gene TRBV12-3 or TRBV12-4 combines with J gene TRBJ2-1, with a possible D match to TRBD2 (6 bases). V shed 6 bases and J shed 6 bases, with 15 bases lying between them. The CDR3 has 14 residues. CDR3 loop: CASRAGELANEQFF. In DNA form, the CDR3 reads TGTGCCAGCAGGGCCGGGGAACTAGCCAATGAGCAGTTCTTC.

This chain connects TRBV11-2 to TRBJ1-1; 10 bases align to TRBD1. V dropped 1 base and J dropped 5; count of bases not matched to a gene: 7. The CDR3 is 16 residues long. CDR1 SGHAT and CDR2 FQNNGV come from the germline V gene. The CDR3 DNA follows: TGTGCCAGCAGCTTAGTTTGGACAGGGGGGAAGACTGAAGCTTTCTTT. Translated: CASSLVWTGGKTEAFF. Complete variable domain (other parts from reference TRBV11-2 and TRBJ1-1): EAGVAQSPRYKIIEKRQSVAFWCNPISGHATLYWYQQILGQGPKLLIQFQNNGVVDDSQLPKDRFSAERLKGVDSTLKIQPAKLEDSAVYLCASSLVWTGGKTEAFFGQGTRLTVV.

The CDR3 region is CASSSGTGGYNEQFF. The CDR3 nucleotides read TGTGCCAGCAGCTCCGGGACAGGGGGCTACAATGAGCAGTTCTTC. J is TRBJ2-1 and V is TRBV14, with 11 bases lining up with TRBD1. J was trimmed by 3 bases and V by 5 bases; bases with no gene match: 3. Germline assignment: CDR1 SGHDN and CDR2 FVKESK. The CDR3 has 15 amino acids.

The chain combines TRBV7-9 with TRBJ1-2, with a weak D call TRBD1 (5 bases). CDR1 and CDR2 from the germline V gene are SEHNR and FQNEAQ (reference sequence). With 0 bases removed from V and 4 bases from J, the gap between germline ends came to 9 bases. This CDR3 has 14 residues. The CDR3 DNA reads TGTGCCAGCAGCTTAGCGGACACCCGCTATGGCTACACCTTC. It yields the protein CASSLADTRYGYTF. Full variable domain (missing parts from reference TRBV7-9 and TRBJ1-2): DTGVSQNPRHKITKRGQNVTFRCDPISEHNRLYWYRQTLGQGPEFLTYFQNEAQLEKSRLLSDRFSAERPKGSFSTLEIQRTEQGDSAMYLCASSLADTRYGYTFGSGTRLTVV.

This clonotype was counted ten times or more. V and J are TRBV5-1 and TRBJ1-1; D perhaps matches TRBD1 (5 bases). The CDR3 has 13 amino acids. Germline V gives CDR1 SGHRS, CDR2 YFSETQ. V lost 4 bases to trimming and J lost 3 bases, with 10 bases between them. DNA of the CDR3: TGCGCCAGCAGCCCGGAGGGGTACACTGAAGCTTTCTTT. This translates into CASSPEGYTEAFF.

This clonotype was seen only a few times. The genes are TRBV19 and TRBJ1-2; 10 positions match TRBD1. This CDR3 is 17 amino acids long. CDR1 and CDR2 from the germline V gene are LNHDA and SQIVND (reference sequence). The ends lost 6 bases at V and 1 base at J; junction bases unmatched: 11. CDR3 in amino acids: CASSRSGTGARNYGYTF. The CDR3 region has the DNA TGTGCCAGTAGCCGGTCCGGGACAGGGGCGCGTAACTATGGCTACACCTTC.

This clonotype was counted ten times or more. The genes are TRBV7-2 and TRBJ2-7; D uncertain. Trimming removed 1 base at V and 0 bases at J, with 13 bases between. CDR1 and CDR2 (germline): SGHTA, FQGNSA. This CDR3 spans 16 amino acids. The chain's CDR3 is CASSLVGRAGSYEQYF. CDR3 bases: TGTGCCAGCAGCTTAGTTGGCCGTGCCGGCTCCTACGAGCAGTACTTC.

The gene calls are TRBV19 and TRBJ1-5; the D gene is possibly TRBD1 (6 bases). CDR3 size: 14 residues. Germline CDR1 reads LNHDA; CDR2 reads SQIVND (reference sequence). V lost 1 base and J 2 bases, leaving 6 bases between the germline ends. The CDR3: CASSIAGGNQPQHF. CDR3 sequence (DNA): TGTGCCAGTAGTATAGCAGGGGGCAATCAGCCCCAGCATTTT. The variable domain in full, completed from reference TRBV19 and TRBJ1-5, reads DGGITQSPKYLFRKEGQNVTLSCEQNLNHDAMYWYRQDPGQGLRLIYYSQIVNDFQKGDIAEGYSVSREKKESFPLTVTSAQKNPTAFYLCASSIAGGNQPQHFGDGTRLSIL.

The chain has TRBV5-1 and TRBJ2-7, with TRBD2 identical over 7 bases. Looked up from germline, CDR1 is SGHRS and CDR2 is YFSETQ. The V gene end was trimmed by 1 base and the J gene end by 5 bases; junction bases not matched to a gene: 9. The CDR3 runs 15 residues. CDR3 loop: CASSLTGGSANEQYF. CDR3 coding DNA: TGCGCCAGCAGCTTGACGGGGGGTTCGGCAAACGAGCAGTACTTC.

There are a few counts of this clonotype. The CDR3 sequence: CASSPGTGGYEQYF. The CDR3 coding sequence is TGTGCCAGCAGCCCCGGGACAGGGGGATACGAGCAGTACTTC. V gene TRBV5-4 combines with J gene TRBJ2-7; 11 bases agree with TRBD1. Germline V gives CDR1 SGHNT, CDR2 YYREEE (reference sequence). The CDR3 totals 14 residues. V trimming: 4 bases; J trimming: 4 bases; junction bases outside the gene matches: 4.

The CDR3 spells CASSNPGWYEQYF. The CDR3 bases are TGTGCCAGCAGCAACCCGGGGTGGTACGAGCAGTACTTC. This chain links TRBV11-2 with TRBJ2-7; the D gene is possibly TRBD2 (5 bases). The CDR3 extends over 13 amino acids. V was cut by 5 bases and J by 4 bases, with 12 bases left in between. The germline CDR1 and CDR2 sequences are SGHAT and FQNNGV.

This clonotype was observed a handful of times. The rearrangement uses TRBV7-2 and TRBJ2-1; D gene uncertain. Trimming pared 5 bases from V and 10 bases from J, leaving 9 bases between. CDR1 is SGHTA and CDR2 is FQGNSA in the germline V gene. The CDR3 is 11 amino acids. CDR3 sequence reads: CASSPNREQFF. The CDR3 DNA reads as TGTGCCAGCAGCCCGAACAGAGAGCAGTTCTTC.

This clonotype appeared many times. The V call is TRBV7-3, the J call TRBJ1-6; no clear D. V gave up 4 bases and J gave up 10 bases, with 14 bases separating them. The CDR3 has 14 residues. CDR1 is SGHTA, CDR2 FQGTGA, per germline. CDR3 protein: CASSSGPLESPLHF. CDR3 in DNA: TGTGCCAGCAGCTCGGGCCCTTTGGAGTCACCCCTCCACTTT.

The rearrangement joins TRBV7-6 to TRBJ2-7; no clear D. V was cut by 1 base and J by 0 bases, with 10 bases left in between. The length of the CDR3 is 15 residues. Germline CDR1 is SGHVS and CDR2 is FNYEAQ. This CDR3 reads CASSLGPGSSYEQYF. The CDR3 nucleotides are TGTGCCAGCAGCTTAGGCCCGGGCAGCTCCTACGAGCAGTACTTC.

The chain joins TRBV12-3 or TRBV12-4 to TRBJ2-1; TRBD2 might be the D (5 bases). V lost 6 bases and J 7 bases, leaving 10 bases between the germline ends. The CDR3 sequence is 12 residues long. Here the CDR3 reads CASSQLVNEQFF. The CDR3 nucleotides read TGTGCCAGCAGCCAACTAGTGAATGAGCAGTTCTTC.

The chain couples TRBV7-9 to TRBJ1-4; D unresolved. V was cut by 5 bases and J by 7 bases, with 2 bases left in between. The CDR3 length is 10 residues. Germline assignment: CDR1 SEHNR and CDR2 FQNEAQ (reference sequence). The DNA of the CDR3 is TGTGCCAGCAGCGGTGAAAAACTGTTTTTT. It translates to CASSGEKLFF. The full variable domain, with the rest looked up from reference TRBV7-9 and TRBJ1-4, is DTGVSQNPRHKITKRGQNVTFRCDPISEHNRLYWYRQTLGQGPEFLTYFQNEAQLEKSRLLSDRFSAERPKGSFSTLEIQRTEQGDSAMYLCASSGEKLFFGSGTQLSVL.

This clonotype was recorded at least ten times. The rearrangement uses TRBV6-6 and TRBJ2-3; TRBD1 might be the D (7 bases). Germline assignment: CDR1 MNHNY and CDR2 SVGAGI (reference sequence). CDR3 size: 15 residues. Trimming pared 0 bases from V and 4 bases from J, leaving 11 bases between. DNA of the CDR3: TGTGCCAGCAGTTACTCGGCCAGGGGGGCAGATACGCAGTATTTT. It specifies CASSYSARGADTQYF.

The chain carries TRBV24-1 and TRBJ2-1, with unresolved D. Germline lookup yields CDR1 KGHDR and CDR2 SFDVKD. The CDR3 contains 11 residues. V was shortened by 9 bases and J by 5 bases, with 7 bases between the two germline ends. The chain's CDR3 is CATATHNEQFF. CDR3 nucleotides: TGTGCCACCGCTACCCACAATGAGCAGTTCTTC.

This clonotype was observed a few times. The CDR3 loop is CASSQDPGRVGSGLEKLFF. The CDR3, as DNA: TGCGCCAGCAGCCAAGATCCGGGCAGGGTGGGTTCGGGGCTTGAAAAACTGTTTTTT. The genes are TRBV4-1 and TRBJ1-4; D is perhaps TRBD1 (5 bases). Germline V gene sequence: CDR1 MGHRA, CDR2 YSYEKL. Trimming left V 0 bases short and J 7 bases short, with 24 bases between. The CDR3 loop spans 19 amino acids.

The gene calls are TRBV7-6 and TRBJ2-1, with D hard to call. V gave up 4 bases and J gave up 8 bases, with 9 bases separating them. Germline V gives CDR1 SGHVS, CDR2 FNYEAQ. This CDR3 is built from 12 residues. The CDR3 DNA reads TGTGCCAGCAGCTCTGGGTGGGATGAGCAGTTCTTC. Translated, it gives CASSSGWDEQFF.

This clonotype showed up just a few times. The chain combines TRBV4-1 with TRBJ1-5; TRBD1 aligns across 8 bases. The CDR3 consists of 14 residues. Germline values: CDR1 MGHRA, CDR2 YSYEKL. Trimming took 3 bases from V and 4 from J; bases not matched to a gene: 2. The CDR3 DNA sequence: TGCGCCAGCAGCCACACAGGGGGGAATCAGCCCCAGCATTTT. Protein: CASSHTGGNQPQHF.